What follows describes a single TCR beta chain. Antigen unknown. This entry comes from a study of cytomegalovirus exposure and HLA in healthy donors. Study at large: Unique TCR beta sequences numbering about 100 million came from about 179 million T cells in an earlier analysis. Study-wide results and caveats: In a later analysis, common viral pathogens appeared linked to several of the most significant clusters. Per a prior analysis, the majority of TCR beta V segments were productive roughly 90% or roughly 30% of the time.

CDR3 length: 14 residues. Germline V gene sequence: CDR1 MNHNY, CDR2 SVGAGI (reference sequence). Trimming cost V 6 bases and J 1 base; bases outside gene matches: 3. The PCR contained 60 Vbeta and 13 Jbeta primers. Repertoires were generated with immunoSEQ multiplex PCR, while TCRdb's copy carries only in-frame clones and drops some. The repertoire holds about 200,000 clones, with approximately 78% as singletons. Healthy bone marrow donors made up the donors. This clonotype originated in a woman between 35 and 50 years old in good health and CMV-seronegative. The genes are TRBV6-6 and TRBJ1-1; 9 nucleotides match TRBD1. Source material: PBMCs. The CDR3, as DNA: TGTGCCAGCAGCCGACAGGGGGGGAACACTGAAGCTTTCTTT. Its protein product is CASSRQGGNTEAFF.